The following is a T cell receptor beta chain sequence with its context. The sample is drawn from a study of blood T cell repertoires in COVID-19. Study as a whole: From T cells, B-cell-depleted T cells, or PBMCs came the material, which was cDNA or gDNA.

With V trimmed by 2 bases and J by 4 bases, 6 bases remained unmatched. CDR3 size: 16 residues. CDR1 MNHEY and CDR2 SVGAGI come from the germline V gene. Study processing details: Amplification of reference gene primers provided the estimated nucleated cell counts. Generated by immunoSEQ multiplex PCR, the TCRdb table keeps only in-frame clones and is missing some. The V and J calls and clone size are taken from that table; D and trimming were inferred from the DNA. The sample yields about 220,000 clones, around 82% seen once. The J gene is TRBJ1-1, the V gene TRBV6-5; TRBD1 agrees at 11 bases. This sequence originates from a woman of 80 years or more with acute or convalescent COVID-19. The sequencing sample was made of peripheral blood. CDR3 DNA sequence: TGTGCCAGCAGTTACGGGACAGGGGGTTGGGGCACTGAAGCTTTCTTT. Amino acid sequence: CASSYGTGGWGTEAFF.